These 27 T cell receptor beta chains were sequenced from one sample in a study of T cell repertoires in cytomegalovirus infection. The antigens these receptors bind are not known. A single record per CDR3 protein comes from TCRdb applying MiXCR to the reads. The profile covers 55,000 to 70,000 distinct CDR3 sequences, with 33% appearing a single time and just under 70% taken by the ten largest. The sample comprised PBMCs, sequenced either directly or after in vitro stimulation (not recorded which). These receptors were obtained from a human donor in good health (CMV status not recorded). Some clones in this sample may be carry-over from other donors' samples.

The V and J genes are TRBV5-1 and TRBJ2-7; D is perhaps TRBD1 (5 bases). The CDR3 runs 14 residues. V gave up 2 bases and J gave up 2 bases, with 11 bases separating them. Germline CDR1 and CDR2: SGHRS and YFSETQ. CDR3 sequence: CASSLSDRAYEQYF. The CDR3, as DNA: TGCGCCAGCAGCTTATCCGACAGAGCCTACGAGCAGTACTTC.

The V call is TRBV10-3, the J call TRBJ2-7; D possibly matches TRBD1 or TRBD2 (5 bases each). The CDR3 totals 12 residues. In germline, CDR1 is ENHRY, CDR2 SYGVKD. The V gene lost 8 bases and the J gene lost 1 base, with 9 bases spanning the gap. CDR3 sequence: CAIQGTSYEQYF. CDR3 nucleotides: TGTGCCATCCAAGGGACGTCCTACGAGCAGTACTTC.

This clonotype occurred a few times. This rearrangement joins TRBV12-3 or TRBV12-4 to TRBJ2-2; 7 nucleotides match TRBD1. The CDR3 is made up of 13 amino acids. Trimming cost V 8 bases and J 7 bases; bases outside gene matches: 7. CDR3 DNA sequence: TGTGCCAGCGAGAAACAGGGGAACGGGGAGCTGTTTTTT. It translates to CASEKQGNGELFF.

The V call is TRBV15, the J call TRBJ1-1; 8 bases are a match to TRBD1. Germline V lookup: CDR1 LNHNV, CDR2 YYDKDF (reference sequence). The CDR3 is 15 residues long. Unmatched junction bases numbered 3, after V lost 1 base and J lost 2 bases. CDR3 in amino acids: CATSRAQGANTEAFF. DNA of the CDR3: TGTGCCACCAGCAGAGCGCAGGGGGCTAACACTGAAGCTTTCTTT.

This clonotype was detected a few times. The V call is TRBV6-1, the J call TRBJ1-2; TRBD1 matches 7 bases. J was trimmed by 4 bases and V by 6 bases; bases with no gene match: 11. Germline V gives CDR1 MNHNS, CDR2 SASEGT. The CDR3 loop spans 15 amino acids. The CDR3 nucleotides read TGTGCCAGCAGGCACCCCGGAGGGGGCACCTATGGCTACACCTTC. Translated: CASRHPGGGTYGYTF.

There are many counts of this clonotype. V is TRBV7-2 and J is TRBJ2-3; a weak D match, TRBD2 (5 bases). Germline loops: CDR1 SGHTA, CDR2 FQGNSA. This CDR3 is 15 amino acids long. V shed 4 bases and J shed 6 bases, with 17 bases lying between them. The CDR3 coding sequence is TGTGCCAGCAGCTCCCGCCGAGGAGGAGACGATACGCAGTATTTT. It specifies CASSSRRGGDDTQYF.

The chain joins TRBV5-1 to TRBJ2-1, with D perhaps matching TRBD1 or TRBD2 (6 bases each). The CDR3 has 13 amino acids. Looked up from germline, CDR1 is SGHRS and CDR2 is YFSETQ. The V end was cut by 2 bases, the J end by 6 bases, with 9 bases between. CDR3 amino acids: CASSFGGPNEQFF. CDR3 nucleotides: TGCGCCAGCAGCTTTGGGGGGCCCAATGAGCAGTTCTTC.

The chain has TRBV19 and TRBJ1-1, with D maybe TRBD1 (5 bases). Germline V gives CDR1 LNHDA, CDR2 SQIVND (reference sequence). V was clipped by 7 bases and J by 3 bases, with 21 bases between them. There are 16 residues in the CDR3. The CDR3 reads CASKSQRGLGDTEAFF. CDR3 nucleotide sequence: TGTGCCAGTAAATCACAACGGGGTTTAGGGGACACTGAAGCTTTCTTT.

V gene TRBV10-3 combines with J gene TRBJ2-1, with a possible D match to TRBD2 (6 bases). V was trimmed by 8 bases and J by 6 bases, leaving 14 bases between them. The CDR3 is 13 residues long. The germline V gene has CDR1 ENHRY and CDR2 SYGVKD. The CDR3 here is CAIAGGSGNEQFF. As DNA, the CDR3 is TGTGCCATCGCCGGGGGAAGCGGCAATGAGCAGTTCTTC.

The chain is built from TRBV4-2 and TRBJ1-1; no clear D gene. CDR1 LGHNA and CDR2 YNFKEQ come from the germline V gene. The CDR3 covers 14 residues. V was shortened by 4 bases and J by 0 bases, with 9 bases between the two germline ends. The CDR3 DNA sequence: TGTGCCAGCAGCCCCCCGACCATGAACACTGAAGCTTTCTTT. This codes for CASSPPTMNTEAFF.

The sample holds many counts of this clonotype. The chain is built from TRBV27 and TRBJ1-4; 7 bases align to TRBD1. This CDR3 has 13 amino acids. In germline, CDR1 is MNHEY, CDR2 SMNVEV (reference sequence). Trimming removed 5 bases from V and 8 bases from J; junction bases left unmatched: 5. In DNA, the CDR3 is TGTGCCAGCAGTCAGACAGGGACCGAAAAACTGTTTTTT. Its translation: CASSQTGTEKLFF.

The chain links TRBV5-1 to TRBJ2-1; D remains ambiguous. CDR1 SGHRS and CDR2 YFSETQ come from the germline V gene. Trimming stripped 2 bases from V and 6 bases from J, with 9 bases between. CDR3 length equals 13 residues. CDR3 bases: TGCGCCAGCAGCTTATTACCTCGCAATGAGCAGTTCTTC. It codes for CASSLLPRNEQFF.

This clonotype was counted ten times or more. The chain joins TRBV6-6 to TRBJ1-2; 9 bases match TRBD1. CDR3 length: 18 residues. V gave up 2 bases and J gave up 4 bases; unmatched junction bases: 14. Germline V gene lookup returns CDR1 MNHNY and CDR2 SVGAGI (reference sequence). CDR3 coding DNA: TGTGCCAGCAGTTACCCACCAGCCGGGACAGGGAACCCCTATGGCTACACCTTC. It codes for CASSYPPAGTGNPYGYTF.

This clonotype was seen at least ten times. The chain carries TRBV7-2 and TRBJ2-1; D is unresolved. V was cut by 5 bases and J by 0 bases, with 8 bases left in between. The CDR3 is made up of 14 amino acids. Germline loops: CDR1 SGHTA, CDR2 FQGNSA. The CDR3 DNA reads TGTGCCAGCAGCCCCCCGGGCTCCTACAATGAGCAGTTCTTC. The encoded protein is CASSPPGSYNEQFF.

The DNA for the CDR3 is TGTGCCAGCAGCTTAGAGTTGAGCTACACCTTC. Amino acids: CASSLELSYTF. The chain links TRBV7-9 to TRBJ1-2; no clear D gene. The CDR3 has 11 residues. From germline, CDR1 is SEHNR and CDR2 FQNEAQ (reference sequence). Trimming left V 1 base short and J 9 bases short, with 6 bases between.

The chain joins TRBV7-9 to TRBJ2-3; 7 nucleotides align to TRBD1. The CDR3 totals 16 residues. V was clipped by 4 bases and J by 6 bases; unmatched bases: 13. The V gene's germline CDR1 is SEHNR and CDR2 FQNEAQ (reference sequence). Written as DNA, the CDR3 is TGTGCCAGCAGCTCTACCCCGAGGGACAGTCGGGATACGCAGTATTTT. Protein sequence: CASSSTPRDSRDTQYF.

This clonotype appeared many times. V and J are TRBV7-6 and TRBJ1-1; D uncertain. Germline CDR1 SGHVS, CDR2 FNYEAQ. V lost 1 base and J 0 bases, leaving 9 bases between the germline ends. The CDR3 consists of 15 residues. The CDR3 loop is CASSLDARMNTEAFF. As DNA, the CDR3 is TGTGCCAGCAGCTTAGATGCACGGATGAACACTGAAGCTTTCTTT.

V usage is TRBV6-6 and J usage is TRBJ1-1, with 10 positions matching TRBD1. The germline V gene has CDR1 MNHNY and CDR2 SVGAGI (reference sequence). Trimming took 5 bases from V and 5 from J; bases not matched to a gene: 11. The CDR3 has 16 residues. CDR3 loop: CASSQRTGGDSTEAFF. Here the CDR3 DNA reads TGTGCCAGCAGTCAACGGACAGGGGGTGACTCGACTGAAGCTTTCTTT.

The V gene is TRBV20-1, the J gene TRBJ1-2; weak D call: TRBD1 (6 bases). Germline lookup yields CDR1 DFQATT and CDR2 SNEGSKA (reference sequence). V gave up 6 bases and J gave up 4 bases, with 21 bases separating them. The CDR3 covers 15 residues. The CDR3 region is CSAPIRAGELYGYTF. In DNA form, the CDR3 reads TGCAGTGCCCCCATCCGGGCAGGGGAACTCTATGGCTACACCTTC.

The chain uses TRBV10-3 and TRBJ2-6; D might be TRBD1 (6 bases). The CDR3 covers 15 residues. The germline CDR1 and CDR2 sequences are ENHRY and SYGVKD. Trimming pared 4 bases from V and 4 bases from J, leaving 11 bases between. CDR3 amino acids: CAISGGPGGANVLTF. CDR3 nucleotides: TGTGCCATCAGTGGGGGGCCTGGAGGGGCCAACGTCCTGACTTTC.

The chain joins TRBV6-6 to TRBJ2-5, with 8 nucleotides matching TRBD1. From germline, CDR1 is MNHNY and CDR2 SVGAGI (reference sequence). This CDR3 is built from 14 residues. The V and J ends lost 6 bases and 5 bases, in that order; junction bases with no gene match: 8. This CDR3 reads CASRVGQGSETQYF. The CDR3, as DNA: TGTGCCAGCAGAGTAGGACAGGGATCGGAGACCCAGTACTTC.

This sequence joins TRBV27 and TRBJ1-1, with 8 bases fitting TRBD1. CDR3 length equals 14 residues. Germline assignment: CDR1 MNHEY and CDR2 SMNVEV (reference sequence). V lost 8 bases and J lost 3; bases outside the gene matches: 8. The CDR3 DNA sequence: TGTGCCAGCGCAGGGGGCGAGCGAGACACTGAAGCTTTCTTT. As protein: CASAGGERDTEAFF.

This clonotype occurred a few times. The rearrangement links TRBV5-5 to TRBJ2-3, with D uncertain. V lost 5 bases, J lost 2 bases, and 15 bases lay in between. The CDR3 consists of 15 residues. The V gene's germline CDR1 is SGHKS and CDR2 YYEKEE (reference sequence). CDR3 nucleotide sequence: TGTGCCAGCAGTCCCGGCGGCTGGGACACAGATACGCAGTATTTT. Amino acids: CASSPGGWDTDTQYF. Supplemented by reference TRBV5-5 and TRBJ2-3, the full variable domain reads DAGVTQSPTHLIKTRGQQVTLRCSPISGHKSVSWYQQVLGQGPQFIFQYYEKEERGRGNFPDRFSARQFPNYSSELNVNALLLGDSALYLCASSPGGWDTDTQYFGPGTRLTVL.

The chain combines TRBV7-6 with TRBJ2-7; perhaps D is TRBD1 or TRBD2 (5 bases each). Trimming cost V 3 bases and J 7 bases, with 16 bases left between them. Germline V gene lookup returns CDR1 SGHVS and CDR2 FNYEAQ. CDR3 size: 14 residues. CDR3 in DNA: TGTGCCAGCAGCTTTTGGTCTGGGACCGAAGAGCAGTACTTC. It specifies CASSFWSGTEEQYF.

The chain carries TRBV19 and TRBJ2-5; TRBD1 aligns across 7 bases. This CDR3 comprises 15 residues. The ends lost 6 bases at V and 3 bases at J; junction bases unmatched: 10. The germline CDR1 and CDR2 sequences are LNHDA and SQIVND (reference sequence). In nucleotides, the CDR3 is TGTGCCAGTAGCTGGTTAGGGACAGCTGAAGAGACCCAGTACTTC. Translated, it gives CASSWLGTAEETQYF.

The V gene is TRBV27, the J gene TRBJ1-5, with TRBD1 identical over 7 bases. J gave up 4 bases and V 6 bases, and 3 bases lay outside the gene matches. This CDR3 has 13 residues. From germline, CDR1 is MNHEY and CDR2 SMNVEV (reference sequence). Here the CDR3 reads CASRSGQNQPQHF. For the CDR3, the DNA is TGTGCCAGCAGATCGGGACAGAATCAGCCCCAGCATTTT.

The chain uses TRBV6-2 or TRBV6-3 and TRBJ2-7; D not resolved. Trimming removed 5 bases at V and 0 bases at J, with 14 bases between. Germline lookup yields CDR1 MNHEY and CDR2 SVGEGT. CDR3 length: 15 residues. In nucleotides, the CDR3 is TGTGCCAGCAGTGACCCACAGTGGTCCTCCTACGAGCAGTACTTC. This encodes CASSDPQWSSYEQYF.